The text below deals with one T cell receptor (beta chain). The antigen remains undetermined. With V trimmed by 3 bases and J by 3 bases, 16 bases remained unmatched. Germline values: CDR1 SGHRS, CDR2 YFSETQ. This CDR3 contains 18 residues. The sample originates from a study of T-cell reconstitution after alpha-beta-depleted transplantation in children. Findings and caveats of the study: T-cell counts and diversity at one year post-transplant came mainly from newly produced T cells. Where alpha-beta T cells came from about two months after transplant was reportedly several hundred expanded graft clones.

Unique molecular identifiers featured in how the TCRbeta library was prepared. TCRdb itself ran the PCR reads through MiXCR, one entry per CDR3 protein. The table lists about 240,000 distinct CDR3 sequences, under 30% of them singletons, with roughly 2.6% in the top ten. This chain uses TRBV5-1 with TRBJ2-7; 9 positions match TRBD1. The sequence derives from a girl aged 2 to 9 with Fanconi anemia, due to receive a stem cell transplant. The source was PBMCs, collected before TCRalphabeta/CD19-depleted stem cell transplant. CDR3 loop: CASSSGNDRDRAYYEQYF. In nucleotides, the CDR3 is TGCGCCAGCAGCTCGGGCAACGACCGGGACAGGGCCTACTACGAGCAGTACTTC.